The 14 T cell receptor beta chains below were found in one sample sequenced in a study of CD8+ T cells in alopecia areata. Isolated RNA was reverse transcribed into cDNA used as the sequencing template. Using immunoSEQ multiplex PCR, the repertoire was profiled, and TCRdb retains in-frame clones only, with some absent. The sample includes under 250,000 clones, 57% of them seen just once. Sequences were derived from CD4+ T cells sorted from blood, sampled at week 0. The receptors come from a human donor with alopecia areata.

The chain joins TRBV5-1 to TRBJ2-6, with a weak D call TRBD1 (5 bases). Germline values: CDR1 SGHRS, CDR2 YFSETQ. V was clipped by 1 base and J by 4 bases, with 9 bases between them. The CDR3 spans 15 residues. In nucleotides, the CDR3 is TGCGCCAGCAGCTTGCAGGGCGCCGGGGCCAACGTCCTGACTTTC. It translates to CASSLQGAGANVLTF.

This clone turned up a few times. The V and J genes are TRBV4-1 and TRBJ2-3; D might be TRBD1 or TRBD2, each matching 6 bases. Trimming stripped 1 base from V and 2 bases from J, with 13 bases between. The length of the CDR3 is 16 residues. In germline, CDR1 is MGHRA, CDR2 YSYEKL. The CDR3 region has the DNA TGCGCCAGCAGCCAAGCCGGGGGCCCGAACACAGATACGCAGTATTTT. This translates into CASSQAGGPNTDTQYF.

This clone has a handful of counts. V gene TRBV19 combines with J gene TRBJ2-7; D is unclear. The V end was cut by 7 bases, the J end by 3 bases, with 7 bases between. The CDR3 contains 11 residues. The germline V gene encodes CDR1 LNHDA and CDR2 SQIVND (reference sequence). This CDR3 is CASTDLYEQYF. The CDR3, as DNA: TGTGCCAGTACTGACCTCTACGAGCAGTACTTC.

Turning to this clone: The same CDR3 is also encoded by other DNA sequences in this sample. The chain joins TRBV30 to TRBJ2-3; D gene uncertain. The CDR3 is made up of 14 amino acids. V dropped 2 bases and J dropped 0 bases, with 9 bases sitting between them. Germline lookup yields CDR1 GTSNPN and CDR2 SVGIG (reference sequence). CDR3 sequence: CAWSRGVSTDTQYF. CDR3 nucleotides: TGTGCCTGGAGTCGTGGGGTAAGCACAGATACGCAGTATTTT.

This clone was seen only a few times. J is TRBJ2-7 and V is TRBV14; D not resolved. V lost 1 base and J lost 3, with 4 bases in between. Germline CDR1 SGHDN, CDR2 FVKESK. The CDR3 runs 12 residues. For the CDR3, the DNA is TGTGCCAGCAGCCAAGTGCACTACGAGCAGTACTTC. Residues: CASSQVHYEQYF.

This chain uses TRBV6-1 with TRBJ1-3; TRBD1 might be the D (5 bases). The germline V gene encodes CDR1 MNHNS and CDR2 SASEGT. The ends were cut back, 4 bases at V and 2 bases at J, with 6 bases in the middle. There are 13 residues in the CDR3. The chain's CDR3 is CASSGQTGNTIYF. CDR3 sequence (DNA): TGTGCCAGCAGTGGACAGACTGGAAACACCATATATTTT.

V is TRBV4-1 and J is TRBJ2-5; weak D call: TRBD2 (6 bases). This CDR3 contains 14 residues. Germline values: CDR1 MGHRA, CDR2 YSYEKL. The germline V and J ends were trimmed by 1 base and 5 bases, with 11 bases remaining between them. The CDR3 DNA reads TGCGCCAGCAGCCAAGCGGAGGGCCCGGAGACCCAGTACTTC. The encoded protein is CASSQAEGPETQYF.

This sequence joins TRBV18 and TRBJ2-5; D not resolved. The CDR3 length is 12 residues. Deletions cut 1 base from V and 3 bases from J, with 3 bases between. CDR1 KGHSH and CDR2 LQKENI come from the germline V gene. The CDR3, as DNA: TGTGCCAGCTCACCACTAGAAGAGACCCAGTACTTC. This codes for CASSPLEETQYF.

This clone appeared once. The rearrangement uses TRBV4-2 and TRBJ1-1; D remains ambiguous. The CDR3 extends over 11 amino acids. V was trimmed by 1 base and J by 10 bases, leaving 7 bases between them. The germline V gene has CDR1 LGHNA and CDR2 YNFKEQ. The CDR3 coding sequence is TGTGCCAGCAGCCAAGGCTTAGCAGCTTTCTTT. Encoded protein: CASSQGLAAFF.

The chain carries TRBV2 and TRBJ1-1; TRBD1 aligns across 11 bases. The ends lost 7 bases at V and 4 bases at J; junction bases unmatched: 8. Looked up from germline, CDR1 is SNHLY and CDR2 is FYNNEI. The CDR3 sequence is 15 residues long. CDR3 sequence (DNA): TGTGCCAGCATACCGGACAGGGGGCCGGTCACTGAAGCTTTCTTT. Translated, it gives CASIPDRGPVTEAFF.

The sample holds a few counts of this clone. The chain recombines TRBV5-6 with TRBJ2-5; D not certain. Germline V gene sequence: CDR1 SGHDT, CDR2 YYEEEE. V lost 1 base and J 5 bases, leaving 9 bases between the germline ends. The CDR3 length is 13 residues. This chain's CDR3 is CASSLFREETQYF. In DNA, the CDR3 is TGTGCCAGCAGCTTGTTTCGAGAGGAGACCCAGTACTTC.

This chain joins TRBV6-5 and TRBJ1-1, with TRBD1 matching over 7 bases. The CDR3 sequence is 13 residues long. Germline CDR1 MNHEY, CDR2 SVGAGI. The trim removed 7 bases at V and 3 bases at J, leaving 5 bases unmatched. The CDR3 region has the DNA TGTGCCAGCACCCGACAGGGACACACTGAAGCTTTCTTT. The encoded protein is CASTRQGHTEAFF.

The V and J genes are TRBV25-1 and TRBJ1-1; the D gene is possibly TRBD1 (5 bases). Germline-derived CDR1 and CDR2 are MGHDK and SYGVNS. Trimming took off 5 bases at V and 6 bases at J, with 19 bases between the two ends. The CDR3 is 15 amino acids. As DNA, the CDR3 is TGTGCCAGCAGTTTTGACCCGGGCCGGGGGGCTGAAGCTTTCTTT. This translates into CASSFDPGRGAEAFF.

The chain couples TRBV18 to TRBJ1-1, with D tentatively TRBD1 (5 bases). CDR1 is KGHSH, CDR2 LQKENI, per germline. This CDR3 is 14 amino acids long. Trimming shortened V by 4 bases and J by 2 bases, and 11 bases separated the two germline ends. The CDR3 DNA is TGTGCCAGCTCACTTCGACAGACCAACACTGAAGCTTTCTTT. Its protein product is CASSLRQTNTEAFF.